These T cell receptor beta chains were read from a single sample in a study of shared clonotypes between healthy human individuals. Repertoires were generated with immunoSEQ multiplex PCR, while TCRdb's copy carries only in-frame clones and drops some. The sample has under 700,000 clones; roughly 95% are singletons. Sequencing input: naive CD8+ T cells sorted from blood. These receptors were obtained from a woman in her 30s in good health. CDR3s include the opening cysteine and the closing phenylalanine or tryptophan. Fields, in order: CDR3 length, J gene, D gene, clone size, V gene, CDR3 protein, CDR3 DNA. A D gene is named only where the DNA matches it firmly. Some rows mark clone size as missing; the rest say once, few, many or name a class of expanded clone.

>13|TRBJ2-7|-|-|TRBV5-6
CASLVTNDYEQYF
TGTGCCAGCCTCGTAACGAACGACTACGAGCAGTACTTC
>14|TRBJ2-7|-|-|TRBV13
CASSFGRSTYEQYF
TGTGCCAGCAGCTTTGGGAGGAGCACCTACGAGCAGTACTTC
>16|TRBJ2-7|TRBD2|-|TRBV27
CASSLSGLAGANEQYF
TGTGCCAGCAGTTTATCGGGGCTAGCGGGAGCTAATGAGCAGTACTTC
>15|TRBJ2-5|-|-|TRBV27
CASSLSGTGDRAQYF
TGTGCCAGCAGTTTATCGGGTACGGGGGATCGGGCCCAGTACTTC
>16|TRBJ2-1|-|-|TRBV28
CASSSGRGTLYNEQFF
TGTGCCAGCAGTTCGGGGCGCGGGACTCTTTACAATGAGCAGTTCTTC
>18|TRBJ1-6|-|-|TRBV9
CASSPGEGRATYNSPLHF
TGTGCCAGCAGCCCCGGGGAGGGACGGGCAACCTATAATTCACCCCTCCACTTT
>13|TRBJ2-3|-|-|TRBV15
CATRPPFPDTQYF
TGTGCCACCAGACCTCCCTTTCCAGATACGCAGTATTTT
>15|TRBJ2-3|TRBD2|once|TRBV7-8
CASSHLAGDTDTQYF
TGTGCCAGCAGCCATCTAGCGGGAGACACAGATACGCAGTATTTT
>14|TRBJ1-5|-|-|TRBV28
CASSLTSGHQPQHF
TGTGCCAGCAGTTTAACCTCGGGGCATCAGCCCCAGCATTTT
>12|TRBJ2-3|-|-|TRBV5-4
CASSLGLDTQYF
TGTGCCAGCAGCTTGGGACTTGATACGCAGTATTTT
>15|TRBJ1-5|-|-|TRBV19
CASSIPYTINQPQHF
TGTGCCAGTAGTATCCCCTACACAATCAATCAGCCCCAGCATTTT
>16|TRBJ1-5|-|-|TRBV13
CASSQSTGYSNQPQHF
TGTGCCAGCAGCCAATCTACAGGTTATAGCAATCAGCCCCAGCATTTT
>14|TRBJ2-7|-|once|TRBV6-1
CASSETGRDYEQYF
TGTGCCAGCAGTGAAACCGGCAGAGACTACGAGCAGTACTTC
>15|TRBJ2-3|TRBD2|-|TRBV10-3
CAVGTSVGSTDTQYF
TGTGCCGTCGGGACTAGCGTAGGGTCCACAGATACGCAGTATTTT
>15|TRBJ2-1|-|once|TRBV4-1
CASSLGPLLDNEQFF
TGCGCCAGCAGCCTAGGACCGCTGCTCGACAATGAGCAGTTCTTC
>13|TRBJ2-2|-|-|TRBV28
CATRTENTGELFF
TGTGCCACCCGGACAGAAAACACCGGGGAGCTGTTTTTT
>13|TRBJ2-2|-|once|TRBV27
CASSTAGTGELFF
TGTGCCAGCAGTACGGCAGGCACCGGGGAGCTGTTTTTT
>15|TRBJ2-1|-|-|TRBV5-1
CASSLVGTSYNEQFF
TGCGCCAGCAGCTTGGTTGGGACATCCTACAATGAGCAGTTCTTC
>15|TRBJ2-7|TRBD1|-|TRBV15
CATSSGQGNFYEQYF
TGTGCCACCAGCTCGGGACAGGGAAATTTTTACGAGCAGTACTTC
>15|TRBJ2-3|-|-|TRBV7-9
CASSTRGAGKDTQYF
TGTGCCAGCAGCACCCGGGGGGCGGGTAAAGATACGCAGTATTTT
>14|TRBJ2-7|TRBD2|-|TRBV9
CASSVAGGGYEQYF
TGTGCCAGCAGCGTAGCGGGAGGAGGATACGAGCAGTACTTC
>15|TRBJ2-3|-|-|TRBV9
CASSVLVSGTDTQYF
TGTGCCAGCAGCGTACTGGTCTCGGGCACAGATACGCAGTATTTT
>13|TRBJ1-6|-|once|TRBV27
CASSKGPISPLHF
TGTGCCAGCAGTAAGGGACCTATTAGTCCCCTCCACTTT
>17|TRBJ1-4|TRBD1|-|TRBV9
CASSGGQGAGRGEKLFF
TGTGCCAGCAGCGGCGGTCAGGGGGCCGGACGGGGTGAAAAACTGTTTTTT
>15|TRBJ1-2|TRBD1|-|TRBV9
CASSVEGGRPYGYTF
TGTGCCAGCAGCGTAGAAGGGGGCAGGCCCTATGGCTACACCTTC
>11|TRBJ1-1|-|-|TRBV19
CASSRVTEAFF
TGTGCCAGTAGTAGAGTCACTGAAGCTTTCTTT
>14|TRBJ2-1|-|-|TRBV9
CASSVGGAGNEQFF
TGTGCCAGCAGCGTAGGAGGGGCGGGGAATGAGCAGTTCTTC
>14|TRBJ2-5|TRBD2|-|TRBV29-1
CSVVGSGRPGEQYF
TGCAGCGTTGTGGGCAGCGGGAGGCCAGGGGAGCAGTACTTC
>15|TRBJ2-7|-|once|TRBV2
CASSDFRGQSYEQYF
TGTGCCAGCAGTGACTTCCGGGGACAATCCTACGAGCAGTACTTC
>12|TRBJ2-7|-|-|TRBV27
CASGWTAYEQYF
TGTGCCAGCGGATGGACAGCCTACGAGCAGTACTTC
>15|TRBJ2-2|TRBD2|-|TRBV30
CAWSEDSGRDGELFF
TGTGCCTGGAGTGAGGATAGCGGGAGAGACGGGGAGCTGTTTTTT
>13|TRBJ2-7|-|-|TRBV29-1
CSAGLRPSYEQYF
TGCAGCGCTGGATTGAGACCCTCCTACGAGCAGTACTTC
>15|TRBJ2-5|-|-|TRBV5-5
CASSLRHGSQETQYF
TGTGCCAGCAGCTTGAGGCACGGGAGTCAAGAGACCCAGTACTTC
>14|TRBJ2-7|-|-|TRBV7-8
CASSLVDTHYEQYF
TGTGCCAGCAGCTTAGTGGATACACACTACGAGCAGTACTTC
>13|TRBJ2-2|-|-|TRBV7-9
CASSLVADRELFF
TGTGCCAGCAGCTTAGTGGCCGACAGGGAGCTGTTTTTT
>15|TRBJ1-2|-|-|TRBV25-1
CASSDPVPSPHGYTF
TGTGCCAGCAGTGACCCAGTCCCGTCTCCTCATGGCTACACCTTC
>11|TRBJ2-3|-|-|TRBV30
CAWSVSDTQYF
TGTGCCTGGAGTGTCTCAGATACGCAGTATTTT
>15|TRBJ2-7|-|-|TRBV4-1
CASSQAGGPAYEQYF
TGCGCCAGCAGCCAAGCTGGGGGACCTGCTTACGAGCAGTACTTC
>16|TRBJ2-6|-|-|TRBV5-5
CASSLARGAGANVLTF
TGTGCCAGCAGCTTGGCTAGGGGAGCTGGGGCCAACGTCCTGACTTTC
>13|TRBJ1-1|-|-|TRBV10-2
CASSEFGNTEAFF
TGCGCCAGCAGTGAATTTGGGAACACTGAAGCTTTCTTT
>16|TRBJ2-7|-|-|TRBV4-1
CASSQGTHSGFGEQYF
TGCGCCAGCAGCCAAGGGACGCACTCCGGCTTTGGCGAGCAGTACTTC
>12|TRBJ2-1|TRBD2|-|TRBV7-9
CASSLGSGTIFF
TGTGCCAGCAGCTTAGGAAGCGGGACGATTTTCTTC
>17|TRBJ1-2|TRBD1|-|TRBV27
CASSLSRTGGAFYGYTF
TGTGCCAGCAGTTTATCGAGAACAGGGGGCGCGTTTTATGGCTACACCTTC
>18|TRBJ2-2|TRBD1|-|TRBV5-4
CASSVGSPGQARTGELFF
TGTGCCAGCAGCGTTGGGTCGCCGGGACAGGCTCGCACCGGGGAGCTGTTTTTT
>15|TRBJ2-7|-|-|TRBV27
CASSFAGAGSYEQYF
TGTGCCAGCAGTTTCGCGGGGGCGGGTTCCTACGAGCAGTACTTC
>14|TRBJ2-7|-|-|TRBV6-5
CASSYSTVPSEQYF
TGTGCCAGCAGTTACTCGACAGTCCCCAGCGAGCAGTACTTC
>12|TRBJ1-5|-|-|TRBV7-9
CASSNRVEPQHF
TGTGCCAGCAGTAATCGAGTGGAGCCCCAGCATTTT
>14|TRBJ2-7|-|-|TRBV5-5
CASSLGGSVHEQYF
TGTGCCAGCAGCTTGGGGGGCTCTGTACACGAGCAGTACTTC
>15|TRBJ2-7|-|once|TRBV9
CASSVEGGLGDEQYF
TGTGCCAGCAGCGTAGAGGGTGGCCTGGGCGACGAGCAGTACTTC
>16|TRBJ2-2|TRBD2|-|TRBV9
CASSPLAGGSTGELFF
TGTGCCAGCAGCCCCTTAGCGGGAGGTAGTACCGGGGAGCTGTTTTTT
>18|TRBJ2-3|TRBD1|-|TRBV27
CASSLHSGTGDKTDTQYF
TGTGCCAGCAGTCTCCATAGCGGGACAGGGGATAAGACAGATACGCAGTATTTT
>16|TRBJ2-3|-|-|TRBV9
CASSPTRGTDTDTQYF
TGTGCCAGCAGCCCAACCCGGGGTACCGACACAGATACGCAGTATTTT
>13|TRBJ2-4|TRBD2|-|TRBV4-1
CASSTSGQNIQYF
TGCGCCAGCTCTACTAGCGGCCAAAACATTCAGTACTTC
>12|TRBJ2-7|-|once|TRBV5-4
CASSAGDNEQYF
TGCGCCAGCAGCGCAGGGGACAACGAGCAGTACTTC
>13|TRBJ2-7|-|-|TRBV6-1
CASSPLGADEQYF
TGTGCCAGCAGCCCACTGGGGGCCGACGAGCAGTACTTC
>14|TRBJ2-7|-|-|TRBV28
CASSFAGTSYEQYF
TGTGCCAGCAGCTTCGCGGGGACCTCCTACGAGCAGTACTTC
>13|TRBJ1-1|TRBD1|-|TRBV10-3
CAISRTGATEAFF
TGTGCCATCAGCCGGACAGGGGCCACTGAAGCTTTCTTT
>13|TRBJ2-7|TRBD1|once|TRBV29-1
CSVGQGVIYEQYF
TGCAGCGTCGGACAGGGGGTGATCTACGAGCAGTACTTC
>13|TRBJ2-5|-|-|TRBV5-4
CASHGSIQETQYF
TGTGCCAGCCATGGGTCTATACAAGAGACCCAGTACTTC